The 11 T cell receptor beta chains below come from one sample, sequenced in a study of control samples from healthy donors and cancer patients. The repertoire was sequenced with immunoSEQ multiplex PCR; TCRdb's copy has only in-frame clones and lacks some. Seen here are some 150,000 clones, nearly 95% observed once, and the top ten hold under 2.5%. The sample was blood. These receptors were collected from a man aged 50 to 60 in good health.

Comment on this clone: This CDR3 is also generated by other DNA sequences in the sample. The CDR3 coding sequence is TGTGCCAGCAGCGAAGGACAGGGAAGAGAGACCCAGTACTTC. Amino acid sequence: CASSEGQGRETQYF. This chain joins TRBV9 and TRBJ2-5; 8 nucleotides align to TRBD1. V trimming: 3 bases; J trimming: 4 bases; junction bases outside the gene matches: 5. Germline V gene lookup returns CDR1 SGDLS and CDR2 YYNGEE. This CDR3 is 14 amino acids long.

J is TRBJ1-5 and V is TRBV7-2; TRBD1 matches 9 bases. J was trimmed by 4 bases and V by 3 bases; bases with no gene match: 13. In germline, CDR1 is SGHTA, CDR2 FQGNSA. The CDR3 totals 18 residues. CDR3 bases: TGTGCCAGCAGCTTCTCTCTCTCCTTACAGGGGGCAAATCAGCCCCAGCATTTT. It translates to CASSFSLSLQGANQPQHF.

This CDR3 is CASSGVGSNEQYF. In DNA form, the CDR3 reads TGTGCCAGCAGTGGCGTAGGTTCCAACGAGCAGTACTTC. The J gene is TRBJ2-7, the V gene TRBV25-1, with no clear D. The CDR3 has 13 amino acids. The V end lost 4 bases, the J end lost 5 bases, and 12 bases lay between the germline ends. Germline CDR1 reads MGHDK; CDR2 reads SYGVNS.

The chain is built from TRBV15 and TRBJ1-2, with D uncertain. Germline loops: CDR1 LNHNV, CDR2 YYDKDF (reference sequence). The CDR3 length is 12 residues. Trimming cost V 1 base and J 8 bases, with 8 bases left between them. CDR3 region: CATSRGLGGYTF. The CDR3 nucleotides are TGTGCCACCAGCAGAGGTCTAGGGGGCTACACCTTC.

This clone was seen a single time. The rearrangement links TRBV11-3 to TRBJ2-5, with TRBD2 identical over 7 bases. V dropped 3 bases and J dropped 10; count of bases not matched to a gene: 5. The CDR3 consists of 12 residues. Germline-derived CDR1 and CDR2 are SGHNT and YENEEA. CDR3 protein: CASSFSGGLQYF. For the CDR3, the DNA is TGTGCCAGCAGCTTCTCGGGGGGACTCCAGTACTTC. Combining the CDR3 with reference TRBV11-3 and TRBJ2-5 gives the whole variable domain EAGVVQSPRYKIIEKKQPVAFWCNPISGHNTLYWYLQNLGQGPELLIRYENEEAVDDSQLPKDRFSAERLKGVDSTLKIQPAELGDSAVYLCASSFSGGLQYFGPGTRLLVL.

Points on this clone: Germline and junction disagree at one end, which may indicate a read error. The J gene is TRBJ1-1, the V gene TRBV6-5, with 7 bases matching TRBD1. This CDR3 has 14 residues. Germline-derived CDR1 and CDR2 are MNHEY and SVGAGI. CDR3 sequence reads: CASRSDRVKTEAFF. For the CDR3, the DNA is TGTGCCAGCAGATCCGACAGGGTGAAAACTGAAGCTTTCTTT.

In DNA, the CDR3 is TGTGCCAGCACACAGCTAATGACCGGCAATGAAAAACTGTTTTTT. Its protein product is CASTQLMTGNEKLFF. This chain links TRBV6-5 with TRBJ1-4; D unresolved. The CDR3 has 15 amino acids. Germline V gene sequence: CDR1 MNHEY, CDR2 SVGAGI. V was trimmed by 7 bases and J by 5 bases, leaving 17 bases between them.

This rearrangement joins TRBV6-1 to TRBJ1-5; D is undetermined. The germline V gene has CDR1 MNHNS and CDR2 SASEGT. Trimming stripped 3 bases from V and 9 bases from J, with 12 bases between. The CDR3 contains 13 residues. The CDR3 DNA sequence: TGTGCCAGCAGTGATGGTGGTGGTCTGCCCCAGCATTTT. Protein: CASSDGGGLPQHF.

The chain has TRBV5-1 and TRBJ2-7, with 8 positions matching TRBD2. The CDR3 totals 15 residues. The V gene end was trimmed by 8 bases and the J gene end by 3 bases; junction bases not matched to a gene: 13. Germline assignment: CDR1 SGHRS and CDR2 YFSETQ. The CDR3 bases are TGCGCCAGGCTAGGCAACCTAGCGGGTCGCTACGAGCAGTACTTC. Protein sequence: CARLGNLAGRYEQYF. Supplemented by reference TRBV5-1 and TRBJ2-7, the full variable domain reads KAGVTQTPRYLIKTRGQQVTLSCSPISGHRSVSWYQQTPGQGLQFLFEYFSETQRNKGNFPGRFSGRQFSNSRSEMNVSTLELGDSALYLCARLGNLAGRYEQYFGPGTRLTVT.

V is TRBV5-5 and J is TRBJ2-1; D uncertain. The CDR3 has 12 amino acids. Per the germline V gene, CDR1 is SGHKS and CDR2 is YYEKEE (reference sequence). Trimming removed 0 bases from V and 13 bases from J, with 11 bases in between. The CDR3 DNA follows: TGTGCCAGCAGCTTGGAGGGCCTGCTCCAGTTCTTC. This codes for CASSLEGLLQFF.

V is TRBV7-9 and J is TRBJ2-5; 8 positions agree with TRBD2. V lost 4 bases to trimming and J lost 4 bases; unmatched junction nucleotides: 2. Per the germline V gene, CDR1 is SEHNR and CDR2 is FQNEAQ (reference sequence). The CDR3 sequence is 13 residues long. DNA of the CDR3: TGTGCCAGCAGCTGGACTAGCTTAGAGACCCAGTACTTC. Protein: CASSWTSLETQYF.